This T cell receptor beta chain came from a study of CXCR3-negative and CXCR3-positive naive CD8 T cells. On this clonotype: Antigen specificity is unknown.

Via 5' RACE with UMI labels, TRB cDNA libraries were prepared. TCRdb reprocessed the 5' RACE reads and reports one entry per CDR3 protein, with no DNA. The sample has some 150,000 distinct CDR3 sequences. Findings and caveats of the study: Naive cells with CXCR3 showed TRB CDR3s that were more hydrophobic than those in CXCR3-negative naive cells.

This receptor was taken from a human donor in good health. Some clones in this sample may be carry-over from other donors' samples. The sample comprised naive CXCR3+ CD8+ T cells from blood. The subset: CD45RO-CCR7+CD27+CD95- naive CD8+ T cells expressing CXCR3 (TNR3+).

The CDR3 sequence: CASSFGLGNEQFF. V is TRBV11-2 and J is TRBJ2-1. Germline lookup yields CDR1 SGHAT and CDR2 FQNNGV. The CDR3 is made up of 13 amino acids.